Here is one TCR beta chain with its context. Its antigen is currently unknown. The data were obtained in a study of OX40 agonist ivuxolimab in advanced cancers. Study overall: Partial responses were achieved by three patients: one hepatocellular carcinoma, two cutaneous melanoma.

Patients with a history of autoimmune disease or on systemic immunosuppression were excluded. Drawing of blood for sampling happened at baseline, at cycle 4 day 1, and at cycle 7 day 1. General study points: CD8+ T cells (on average) carried more expanded clones than CD4+ T cells.

Method: immunoSEQ multiplex PCR; TCRdb's copy keeps in-frame clones and lacks some. The sample has 75,000 to 100,000 clones, roughly 89% seen once. This CDR3 spans 14 amino acids. Germline loops: CDR1 SEHNR, CDR2 FQNEAQ (reference sequence). Trimming shortened V by 1 base and J by 3 bases, and 10 bases separated the two germline ends. This rearrangement joins TRBV7-9 to TRBJ2-7; TRBD1 might be the D (6 bases). Sequenced here: CD4+ or CD8+ T cells sorted from blood, sampled in a trial of the OX40 agonist ivuxolimab. The clonotype was recovered from an adult with an advanced solid tumor such as melanoma, head and neck, liver or kidney cancer. The CDR3 DNA reads as TGTGCCAGCAGCTTAGGGACAGTAATCTACGAGCAGTACTTC. It is translated as CASSLGTVIYEQYF.